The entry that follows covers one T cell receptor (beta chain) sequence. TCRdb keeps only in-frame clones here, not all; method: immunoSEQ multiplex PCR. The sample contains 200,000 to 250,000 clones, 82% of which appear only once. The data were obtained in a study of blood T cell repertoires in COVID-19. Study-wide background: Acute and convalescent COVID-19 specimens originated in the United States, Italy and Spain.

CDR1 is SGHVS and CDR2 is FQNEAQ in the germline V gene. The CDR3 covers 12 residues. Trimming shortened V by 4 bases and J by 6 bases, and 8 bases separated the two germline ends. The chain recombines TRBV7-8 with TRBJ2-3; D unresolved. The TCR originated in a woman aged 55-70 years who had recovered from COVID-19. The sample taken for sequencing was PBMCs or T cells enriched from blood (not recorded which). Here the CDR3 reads CASSSFRDTQYF. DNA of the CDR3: TGTGCCAGCAGCTCATTTCGGGATACGCAGTATTTT.